This T cell receptor (beta chain) was recovered during a study of blood T cell repertoires in COVID-19 (dated by TCRdb to 2018 to 2021). About the investigation overall: Collaborator samples came from the United States, Italy and Spain and covered acute and convalescent phases of COVID-19. Subjects who had been exposed to COVID-19, were actively infected with it, or had recovered from it provided the deeply sampled blood TCRbeta repertoires that made up the dataset. The samples were drawn from the first 160 participants of the ongoing ImmuneRACE study and from about 1,200 subjects provided by 6 global collaborators. Where available, HLA class I and class II types were obtained from metadata supplied by the sample provider rather than from assay-based typing. The repertoires were released in a freely available public database intended as a resource for research on the immune response to SARS-CoV-2. Sample metadata almost always included a de-identified subject ID, COVID-19 status, age in years and sex. The prospective study material was composed of cDNA or gDNA derived from T cells, B-cell-depleted T cells, or PBMCs. Paper-wide results and their limitations: The amount of clinical and demographic metadata varied by source and participant and was provided uncurated.

Comment on this clone: The clone's antigen remains unknown. Within one base of it there is no much larger clone, and no base qualities were kept.

The collaborating institutions used their own protocols to collect whole blood in K2EDTA tubes. Collaborator samples were shipped for TCRbeta analysis as frozen whole blood, isolated PBMCs, or DNA extracted from either sample type. TCRbeta CDR3 regions were amplified from genomic DNA using the immunoSEQ Assay, a bias-controlled multiplex PCR. In the authors' own workflow: Within the assay, amplification of reference gene primers was used to estimate how many nucleated cells each sample contained. Sequence reads were collapsed and filtered to measure the absolute abundance of every unique TCRbeta CDR3 rearrangement. For each sample, productive Simpson clonality was calculated by taking the square root of Simpson's diversity index across productive rearrangements. The source is immuneACCESS, and TCRdb retained only in-frame sequences with V and J called. Part of the clones is not carried over; for the studies checked, unresolved V genes explain less than half of this, and the remainder is unexplained. That table supplies the V and J calls and clone size; D and trimming were determined from the DNA. The sample has 15,000 to 20,000 clones on record, 88% of them singletons. The ten biggest clones cover more than 9.5% of the sample.

The germline V gene encodes CDR1 MNHEY and CDR2 SVGAGI. Including cysteine and phenylalanine, the CDR3 has 15 amino acids. Left in the record is the CDR3 DNA by itself, 45 bases read in frame from the first base. V and J are truncated by 6 bases and 4 bases respectively, leaving an intervening sequence of 16 bases. The chain uses TRBV6-5 and TRBJ1-3, with TRBD1 as a weak D call on 6 bases. The sequenced material came from peripheral blood. This sequence was found in a human donor in a cohort sampled during active COVID-19. For the CDR3, the sequence is CASSVQGGKGNTIYF. The nucleotide sequence reads TGTGCCAGCAGCGTACAGGGTGGGAAAGGAAACACCATATATTTT.